These 20 T cell receptor beta chains came from one sample sequenced in a study of blood T cell repertoires in COVID-19. The data were produced by immunoSEQ multiplex PCR, yet TCRdb's version contains in-frame clones alone and is incomplete. The profile shows around 150,000 clones, less than 85% of them singletons. The sequenced sample was peripheral blood. The receptors shown here come from a woman at least 80 years old in a cohort sampled during active or convalescent COVID-19.

The gene calls are TRBV20-1 and TRBJ2-7, with D perhaps TRBD1 (5 bases). V was clipped by 5 bases and J by 7 bases, with 12 bases between them. Germline CDR1 DFQATT, CDR2 SNEGSKA (reference sequence). The CDR3 sequence is 11 residues long. The CDR3 region has the DNA TGCAGTGCTCAAGGGAAGGGGGAGCAGTACTTC. It encodes CSAQGKGEQYF.

This clone was seen a few times. The chain employs TRBV6-6 and TRBJ1-2; 8 bases line up with TRBD1. Germline V gives CDR1 MNHNY, CDR2 SVGAGI (reference sequence). Trimming cost V 6 bases and J 4 bases; bases outside gene matches: 10. CDR3 size: 15 residues. The CDR3 sequence: CASRLQGQVIYGYTF. The DNA of the CDR3 is TGTGCCAGCAGGTTACAGGGACAGGTGATCTATGGCTACACCTTC.

The chain is built from TRBV15 and TRBJ2-2, with D perhaps matching TRBD1 (5 bases). The CDR3 consists of 15 residues. Trimming stripped 0 bases from V and 5 bases from J, with 10 bases between. The germline gives CDR1 LNHNV, CDR2 YYDKDF (reference sequence). As DNA, the CDR3 is TGTGCCACCAGCAGAGATCTCGCAGGGACCGGGGAGCTGTTTTTT. Encoded protein: CATSRDLAGTGELFF.

The J gene is TRBJ1-1, the V gene TRBV19; no firm D call. Germline V CDR1 and CDR2: LNHDA, SQIVND (reference sequence). The CDR3 has 13 residues. The V end was cut by 1 base, the J end by 3 bases, with 6 bases between. The CDR3 sequence: CASSIGGDTEAFF. The CDR3 DNA reads TGTGCCAGTAGTATAGGCGGGGACACTGAAGCTTTCTTT.

The J gene is TRBJ2-2, the V gene TRBV19; possibly TRBD2 for D (6 bases). Trimming pared 3 bases from V and 0 bases from J, leaving 11 bases between. This CDR3 contains 16 residues. Germline V gene sequence: CDR1 LNHDA, CDR2 SQIVND (reference sequence). The DNA for the CDR3 is TGTGCCAGTAGTATGACGGGGGTCCCGAACACCGGGGAGCTGTTTTTT. Amino acids: CASSMTGVPNTGELFF.

This clone was observed a single time. The genes are TRBV1 and TRBJ1-2; the DNA was not used to check the table's D call, TRBD1. TRBV1 is a pseudogene segment. This CDR3 comprises 20 residues. CDR3: CTSSQGGDRGRIPVGYGYTF. The CDR3 coding sequence is TGCACCAGCAGCCAAGGAGGAGACAGGGGGCGCATCCCCGTTGGCTATGGCTACACCTTC.

The V gene is TRBV28, the J gene TRBJ1-6, with 7 bases that match TRBD1. CDR1 and CDR2 from the germline V gene are MDHEN and SYDVKM. The CDR3 is 15 amino acids. Trimming took 5 bases from V and 7 from J; bases not matched to a gene: 8. The CDR3 spells CASSARGQANSPLHF. The DNA of the CDR3 is TGTGCCAGCAGTGCTCGCGGACAGGCAAATTCACCCCTCCACTTT. Full variable domain (missing parts from reference TRBV28 and TRBJ1-6): DVKVTQSSRYLVKRTGEKVFLECVQDMDHENMFWYRQDPGLGLRLIYFSYDVKMKEKGDIPEGYSVSREKKERFSLILESASTNQTSMYLCASSARGQANSPLHFGNGTRLTVT.

This chain uses TRBV2 with TRBJ2-1; no definite D call. The CDR3 totals 13 residues. With 7 bases removed from V and 8 bases from J, the gap between germline ends came to 15 bases. Germline V gene lookup returns CDR1 SNHLY and CDR2 FYNNEI. The CDR3 DNA follows: TGTGCCAGCACTCAAACGCGCGGCGATGAGCAGTTCTTC. Translation: CASTQTRGDEQFF.

By sample share, this clone is large (0.1 to 1%). The rearrangement joins TRBV28 to TRBJ1-2; 9 bases are a match to TRBD1. Per the germline V gene, CDR1 is MDHEN and CDR2 is SYDVKM. The V gene end was trimmed by 6 bases and the J gene end by 8 bases; junction bases not matched to a gene: 16. This CDR3 is built from 16 residues. DNA of the CDR3: TGTGCCAGCAGACCCGTAGTTGGGGACAGGGATGTGGGCTACACCTTC. Protein sequence: CASRPVVGDRDVGYTF.

The chain uses TRBV10-1 and TRBJ1-5; unclear D gene. Germline lookup yields CDR1 WNHNN and CDR2 SYGVQD (reference sequence). The CDR3 totals 11 residues. The V end was cut by 6 bases, the J end by 4 bases, with 4 bases between. The CDR3 spells CASRANQPQHF. Written as DNA, the CDR3 is TGCGCCAGCAGGGCTAATCAGCCCCAGCATTTT.

This sequence joins TRBV5-1 and TRBJ2-1; TRBD2 aligns across 11 bases. Germline V gives CDR1 SGHRS, CDR2 YFSETQ. Unmatched junction bases numbered 6, after V lost 0 bases and J lost 7 bases. CDR3 size: 16 residues. For the CDR3, the DNA is TGCGCCAGCAGCTTGGTTCCTAGCGGGGGGATGAATGAGCAGTTCTTC. Residues: CASSLVPSGGMNEQFF.

This chain links TRBV5-1 with TRBJ1-1; D gene unclear. CDR1 is SGHRS and CDR2 is YFSETQ in the germline V gene. Trimming cost V 2 bases and J 1 base, with 9 bases left between them. This CDR3 has 14 residues. CDR3 coding DNA: TGCGCCAGCAGCTTTTCCGCCGGGAACACTGAAGCTTTCTTT. It codes for CASSFSAGNTEAFF.

The rearrangement joins TRBV4-2 to TRBJ1-4, with D possibly matching TRBD1 (5 bases). Trimming pared 0 bases from V and 4 bases from J, leaving 18 bases between. The V gene's germline CDR1 is LGHNA and CDR2 YNFKEQ. The length of the CDR3 is 18 residues. CDR3 nucleotide sequence: TGTGCCAGCAGCCAAGATCTCAGGGATGCGTCGGGTAATGAAAAACTGTTTTTT. Translated: CASSQDLRDASGNEKLFF.

The J gene is TRBJ1-2, the V gene TRBV27; TRBD1 matches 9 bases. Germline V CDR1 and CDR2: MNHEY, SMNVEV (reference sequence). V shed 8 bases, J shed 7 bases, and the junction held 8 bases outside the gene matches. The CDR3 loop spans 13 amino acids. The CDR3 nucleotides read TGTGCCAGCTCGGGACAGGGCCTAGTTGGCTACACCTTC. Translated, it gives CASSGQGLVGYTF.

The genes are TRBV19 and TRBJ1-1, with TRBD1 as a possible D gene (5 bases). V lost 7 bases and J lost 4, with 7 bases in between. Germline loops: CDR1 LNHDA, CDR2 SQIVND (reference sequence). This CDR3 is built from 11 residues. The CDR3 bases are TGTGCCAGTACCCAGGGCACTGAAGCTTTCTTT. This sequence encodes CASTQGTEAFF.

The chain is built from TRBV9 and TRBJ2-1; TRBD2 matches at 7 bases. The V and J ends lost 3 bases and 2 bases, in that order; junction bases with no gene match: 8. The CDR3 is 16 amino acids. Per the germline V gene, CDR1 is SGDLS and CDR2 is YYNGEE. CDR3 nucleotide sequence: TGTGCCAGCAGCGGCTCTAGCGGTGGTGCCTACAATGAGCAGTTCTTC. It is translated as CASSGSSGGAYNEQFF.

The J gene is TRBJ1-2, the V gene TRBV2; D possibly corresponds to TRBD1 (5 bases). CDR3 size: 12 residues. Germline values: CDR1 SNHLY, CDR2 FYNNEI. V was pared by 6 bases and J by 4 bases, with 9 bases between. The CDR3 is CASSREVYGYTF. Here the CDR3 DNA reads TGTGCCAGCAGCAGGGAGGTCTATGGCTACACCTTC.

This clone was observed once. The V and J genes are TRBV15 and TRBJ2-5; D may be TRBD1 (7 bases). V lost 1 base, J lost 5 bases, and 20 bases lay in between. Germline-derived CDR1 and CDR2 are LNHNV and YYDKDF (reference sequence). This CDR3 region has 17 residues. The CDR3 is CATSRGSKFQGGETQYF. The CDR3, as DNA: TGTGCCACCAGCAGAGGCTCCAAATTTCAGGGGGGCGAGACCCAGTACTTC.

The chain joins TRBV2 to TRBJ1-1; 7 nucleotides line up with TRBD1. The V and J ends lost 5 bases and 0 bases, in that order; junction bases with no gene match: 3. This CDR3 comprises 14 residues. From germline, CDR1 is SNHLY and CDR2 FYNNEI. This CDR3 reads CASSYRGMNTEAFF. CDR3 in DNA: TGTGCCAGCAGTTACAGGGGAATGAACACTGAAGCTTTCTTT.

This clone was counted between two and nine times. This chain uses TRBV19 with TRBJ2-5; D might be TRBD1 (6 bases). Germline CDR1 LNHDA, CDR2 SQIVND (reference sequence). Trimming removed 1 base at V and 8 bases at J, with 26 bases between. CDR3 length: 18 amino acids. As DNA, the CDR3 is TGTGCCAGTAGTATAGGAATTAACATGGGGGCCAGTAGAGGTACCCAGTACTTC. Its translation: CASSIGINMGASRGTQYF.